The 10 T cell receptor beta chains below come from one sample, sequenced in a study of blood T cell repertoires in COVID-19. The assay was immunoSEQ multiplex PCR, and TCRdb's table has in-frame clones only and misses some. The sample carries 170,000 or so clones, 88% recorded once. The sequenced sample was PBMCs or T cells enriched from blood (not recorded which). Receptor source: a woman in her late teens or twenties who had recovered from COVID-19.

The CDR3 DNA sequence: TGTGCCAGCAGCCCACAGTTCTCCTCCTACAATGAGCAGTTCTTC. It translates to CASSPQFSSYNEQFF. The rearrangement joins TRBV7-9 to TRBJ2-1; D gene uncertain. Germline CDR1 is SEHNR and CDR2 is FQNEAQ (reference sequence). The CDR3 covers 15 residues. Trimming removed 5 bases from V and 0 bases from J, with 11 bases in between.

This chain connects TRBV19 to TRBJ1-4; D is uncertain. The CDR3 is 14 amino acids. Germline-derived CDR1 and CDR2 are LNHDA and SQIVND (reference sequence). V dropped 4 bases and J dropped 8 bases, with 14 bases sitting between them. In DNA, the CDR3 is TGTGCCAGTAGTAATTCTGGGCCTGAGGAAAAACTGTTTTTT. This codes for CASSNSGPEEKLFF. Full variable domain (rest looked up from reference TRBV19 and TRBJ1-4): DGGITQSPKYLFRKEGQNVTLSCEQNLNHDAMYWYRQDPGQGLRLIYYSQIVNDFQKGDIAEGYSVSREKKESFPLTVTSAQKNPTAFYLCASSNSGPEEKLFFGSGTQLSVL.

The chain couples TRBV9 to TRBJ2-1, with 14 nucleotides matching TRBD2. The CDR3 consists of 15 residues. V was clipped by 3 bases and J by 7 bases; unmatched bases: 3. In germline, CDR1 is SGDLS, CDR2 YYNGEE. The chain's CDR3 is CASSAGLAGGNEQFF. The CDR3 region has the DNA TGTGCCAGCAGCGCAGGACTAGCGGGAGGTAATGAGCAGTTCTTC.

The V gene is TRBV27, the J gene TRBJ2-5; D remains ambiguous. CDR3 length: 15 residues. The germline V and J ends were trimmed by 0 bases and 1 base, with 9 bases remaining between them. Germline V gives CDR1 MNHEY, CDR2 SMNVEV (reference sequence). CDR3 loop: CASSLSRQVQETQYF. CDR3 sequence (DNA): TGTGCCAGCAGTTTATCGCGCCAGGTCCAAGAGACCCAGTACTTC.

The V and J genes are TRBV27 and TRBJ1-3; D unclear. Germline assignment: CDR1 MNHEY and CDR2 SMNVEV (reference sequence). V lost 5 bases and J lost 0, with 8 bases in between. The CDR3 runs to 14 residues. CDR3 protein: CASSKWSSGNTIYF. The CDR3, as DNA: TGTGCCAGCAGTAAATGGAGCTCTGGAAACACCATATATTTT.

This chain links TRBV7-9 with TRBJ2-2, with TRBD1 matching over 9 bases. Germline V CDR1 and CDR2: SEHNR, FQNEAQ (reference sequence). Trimming cost V 5 bases and J 4 bases; bases outside gene matches: 5. This CDR3 comprises 15 residues. The CDR3 bases are TGTGCCAGCAGCCGAACAGGGGGCCTCACCGGGGAGCTGTTTTTT. It translates to CASSRTGGLTGELFF.

This chain connects TRBV7-2 to TRBJ2-2, with TRBD1 identical over 9 bases. This CDR3 has 16 residues. V lost 1 base, J lost 7 bases, and 7 bases stayed unmatched. Germline V gene lookup returns CDR1 SGHTA and CDR2 FQGNSA. CDR3 loop: CASSLGGQGTIGELFF. CDR3 bases: TGTGCCAGCAGCTTAGGCGGACAGGGGACAATCGGGGAGCTGTTTTTT.

The gene calls are TRBV24-1 and TRBJ1-6; D unresolved. The V gene lost 5 bases and the J gene lost 9 bases, with 13 bases spanning the gap. The germline V gene encodes CDR1 KGHDR and CDR2 SFDVKD. This CDR3 region has 14 residues. CDR3 region: CATSVEGRGSPLHF. The CDR3 DNA reads as TGTGCCACCAGTGTCGAGGGTCGGGGTTCACCCCTCCACTTT.

The chain uses TRBV4-1 and TRBJ2-7; 9 bases are shared with TRBD1. The germline CDR1 and CDR2 sequences are MGHRA and YSYEKL. With 0 bases clipped from V and 6 bases from J, the junction kept 6 bases outside the gene matches. CDR3 length: 15 residues. This CDR3 is CASSQDNRGLGEQYF. CDR3 DNA: TGCGCCAGCAGCCAAGATAACAGGGGGCTCGGCGAGCAGTACTTC.

The V call is TRBV2, the J call TRBJ2-7, with 12 bases that match TRBD1. This CDR3 has 13 residues. The germline V gene has CDR1 SNHLY and CDR2 FYNNEI. CDR3 loop: CASGGQGAYEQYF. The CDR3 coding sequence is TGTGCGAGCGGGGGACAGGGGGCTTACGAGCAGTACTTC.